A single sample gave rise to the 26 T cell receptor beta chains below, sequenced in a study of T cell responses to AZD1222 COVID-19 vaccine. The data were produced by immunoSEQ multiplex PCR, yet TCRdb's version contains in-frame clones alone and is incomplete. The sample holds approximately 150,000 clones, about nine tenths seen once. The material was peripheral blood, obtained 28 days after the second AZD1222 dose. The receptor source for this set is an adult who received the AZD1222 COVID-19 vaccine.

With respect to this clone: Other DNA sequences in this specimen translate into the identical CDR3. The chain recombines TRBV19 with TRBJ1-2; D might be TRBD1 (5 bases). The CDR3 consists of 14 residues. Trimming pared 3 bases from V and 4 bases from J, leaving 12 bases between. Germline CDR1 reads LNHDA; CDR2 reads SQIVND (reference sequence). Here the CDR3 reads CASSIRGAPYGYTF. The CDR3 DNA is TGTGCCAGTAGTATTAGGGGAGCCCCCTATGGCTACACCTTC.

This clone has only one observation. The V gene is TRBV15, the J gene TRBJ2-5; 16 bases agree with TRBD2. The CDR3 length is 18 residues. Germline trimming cut 3 bases from V and 5 bases from J; bases unmatched to any gene: 9. In germline, CDR1 is LNHNV, CDR2 YYDKDF (reference sequence). The CDR3 DNA sequence: TGTGCCACCAGCAGCTTCGGGACTAGCGGGAGGGCCCGTGAGACCCAGTACTTC. Its protein product is CATSSFGTSGRARETQYF.

The chain joins TRBV5-5 to TRBJ2-6; no reliable D call. This CDR3 spans 13 amino acids. Trimming left V 9 bases short and J 0 bases short, with 7 bases between. Per the germline V gene, CDR1 is SGHKS and CDR2 is YYEKEE (reference sequence). Here the CDR3 DNA reads TGTGCCACCGAGGCCTCTGGGGCCAACGTCCTGACTTTC. It specifies CATEASGANVLTF.

This clone was detected only a few times. The rearrangement uses TRBV5-1 and TRBJ1-5; the D is unclear. This CDR3 has 15 amino acids. From germline, CDR1 is SGHRS and CDR2 YFSETQ. Deletions cut 0 bases from V and 7 bases from J, with 14 bases between. The CDR3 reads CASSLVSGDGQPQHF. The DNA for the CDR3 is TGCGCCAGCAGCTTGGTCTCTGGAGACGGGCAGCCCCAGCATTTT.

The gene calls are TRBV6-1 and TRBJ1-6, with no clear D. Trimming took 2 bases from V and 6 from J, leaving 11 bases between them. CDR1 and CDR2 (germline): MNHNS, SASEGT. CDR3 length: 15 residues. The CDR3 nucleotides are TGTGCCAGCAGTGAAACCCTGGGGAGTAATTCACCCCTCCACTTT. Its protein product is CASSETLGSNSPLHF.

J is TRBJ1-2 and V is TRBV30, with 7 bases aligning to TRBD1. The CDR3 is made up of 14 amino acids. CDR1 GTSNPN and CDR2 SVGIG come from the germline V gene (reference sequence). V trimming: 0 bases; J trimming: 4 bases; junction bases outside the gene matches: 5. CDR3 residues: CAWSVRGLGYGYTF. In DNA, the CDR3 is TGTGCCTGGAGTGTAAGGGGGCTCGGCTATGGCTACACCTTC.

The V call is TRBV19, the J call TRBJ2-5, with D perhaps being TRBD1 or TRBD2 (6 bases each). The CDR3 covers 16 residues. The germline CDR1 and CDR2 sequences are LNHDA and SQIVND (reference sequence). Trimming pared 3 bases from V and 3 bases from J, leaving 17 bases between. The CDR3: CASSMARGRPEETQYF. Here the CDR3 DNA reads TGTGCCAGTAGTATGGCTAGGGGGAGGCCAGAAGAGACCCAGTACTTC.

This rearrangement joins TRBV4-1 to TRBJ1-2, with 8 bases lining up with TRBD1. Trimming removed 5 bases from V and 7 bases from J; junction bases left unmatched: 12. Germline CDR1 is MGHRA and CDR2 is YSYEKL. The CDR3 covers 15 residues. CDR3 in amino acids: CASSSPGQGRSGYTF. CDR3 nucleotide sequence: TGCGCCAGCAGCTCCCCAGGACAGGGTCGATCTGGCTACACCTTC.

The chain couples TRBV15 to TRBJ2-3; possibly TRBD1 or TRBD2 for D (5 bases each). CDR3 length: 14 residues. V was shortened by 1 base and J by 9 bases, with 14 bases between the two germline ends. Germline CDR1 and CDR2: LNHNV and YYDKDF (reference sequence). DNA of the CDR3: TGTGCCACCAGCAGAGGAGGGGAAGTCGGCACGCAGTATTTT. It yields the protein CATSRGGEVGTQYF.

The chain employs TRBV5-1 and TRBJ2-5; 10 nucleotides align to TRBD1. The CDR3 spans 14 residues. With 4 bases clipped from V and 12 bases from J, the junction kept 12 bases outside the gene matches. Germline V gives CDR1 SGHRS, CDR2 YFSETQ. Written as DNA, the CDR3 is TGCGCCAGCAGCCCCTGGGGGGGGACAGGGGAGGAGTACTTC. It is translated as CASSPWGGTGEEYF. The full variable domain, its missing parts supplied by reference TRBV5-1 and TRBJ2-5, is KAGVTQTPRYLIKTRGQQVTLSCSPISGHRSVSWYQQTPGQGLQFLFEYFSETQRNKGNFPGRFSGRQFSNSRSEMNVSTLELGDSALYLCASSPWGGTGEEYFGPGTRLLVL.

A word on this clone: Other DNA sequences in the same sample also yield this CDR3. The gene calls are TRBV4-3 and TRBJ2-6; a weak D match, TRBD2 (5 bases). Germline V gene lookup returns CDR1 LGHNA and CDR2 YSLEER. CDR3 length equals 16 residues. Trimming removed 0 bases at V and 4 bases at J, with 10 bases between. The CDR3 spells CASSQETGSGANVLTF. CDR3 bases: TGCGCCAGCAGCCAAGAGACGGGATCCGGGGCCAACGTCCTGACTTTC.

This clone was seen just once. This rearrangement joins TRBV6-6 to TRBJ1-4; D ambiguous. The CDR3 is 12 amino acids. Germline loops: CDR1 MNHNY, CDR2 SVGAGI (reference sequence). Deletions cut 0 bases from V and 6 bases from J, with 2 bases between. The CDR3 is CASSYSDEKLFF. In nucleotides, the CDR3 is TGTGCCAGCAGTTACTCGGATGAAAAACTGTTTTTT.

This clone was picked up one time. This chain uses TRBV5-6 with TRBJ1-2, with TRBD1 as a possible D gene (5 bases). There are 13 residues in the CDR3. The V and J ends lost 5 bases and 3 bases respectively, with 11 bases between them. Germline values: CDR1 SGHDT, CDR2 YYEEEE. CDR3 protein: CASSLAGDYGYTF. The CDR3 region has the DNA TGTGCCAGCAGTCTGGCGGGGGACTATGGCTACACCTTC.

Details on this clone: This CDR3 is also generated by other DNA sequences in the sample. The chain recombines TRBV5-1 with TRBJ2-2; D unresolved. The V gene lost 0 bases and the J gene lost 1 base, with 4 bases spanning the gap. CDR1 and CDR2 from the germline V gene are SGHRS and YFSETQ. This CDR3 contains 14 residues. The CDR3 is CASSLGGNTGELFF. CDR3 nucleotides: TGCGCCAGCAGCTTGGGGGGGAACACCGGGGAGCTGTTTTTT.

The count of this clone is one. The gene calls are TRBV7-8 and TRBJ2-1; 8 nucleotides line up with TRBD2. Germline V gene sequence: CDR1 SGHVS, CDR2 FQNEAQ. The length of the CDR3 is 17 residues. The ends lost 3 bases at V and 2 bases at J; junction bases unmatched: 9. The CDR3 region is CASSFFTGTRPYNEQFF. Here the CDR3 DNA reads TGTGCCAGCAGCTTCTTCACCGGGACTAGACCCTACAATGAGCAGTTCTTC.

The rearrangement links TRBV5-1 to TRBJ1-1; D is ambiguous. Per the germline V gene, CDR1 is SGHRS and CDR2 is YFSETQ. The ends were cut back, 0 bases at V and 5 bases at J, with 11 bases in the middle. The CDR3 length is 14 residues. This chain's CDR3 is CASSLGSGKTEAFF. As DNA, the CDR3 is TGCGCCAGCAGCTTGGGATCAGGAAAGACTGAAGCTTTCTTT.

The chain has TRBV4-2 and TRBJ1-3; D not resolved. The CDR3 has 13 amino acids. The germline V gene encodes CDR1 LGHNA and CDR2 YNFKEQ. Deletions cut 3 bases from V and 3 bases from J, with 6 bases between. The CDR3 region is CASSQRFGNTIYF. The CDR3, as DNA: TGTGCCAGCAGCCAGAGATTTGGAAACACCATATATTTT.

This chain's CDR3 is CASRAGTGVYEQYF. CDR3 in DNA: TGTGCCAGCAGAGCCGGGACAGGGGTCTACGAGCAGTACTTC. V is TRBV6-5 and J is TRBJ2-7, with 10 bases fitting TRBD1. The CDR3 is made up of 14 amino acids. Germline V gene data show CDR1 as MNHEY and CDR2 as SVGAGI. The junction had 5 bases not matched to a gene; V was cut back by 6 bases and J by 3 bases.

This clone was counted a few times. The gene calls are TRBV10-1 and TRBJ1-2; 7 bases align to TRBD1. CDR1 is WNHNN and CDR2 is SYGVQD in the germline V gene (reference sequence). V lost 6 bases to trimming and J lost 3 bases; unmatched junction nucleotides: 10. This CDR3 is 15 amino acids long. CDR3 sequence reads: CASRASRQGDYGYTF. In DNA form, the CDR3 reads TGCGCCAGCAGGGCCAGCAGACAGGGCGACTATGGCTACACCTTC.

This chain's CDR3 is CASTRQGGDTEAFF. The CDR3 nucleotides read TGTGCCAGCACAAGACAGGGAGGTGATACTGAAGCTTTCTTT. V and J are TRBV3-1 (or the pseudogene TRBV3-2) and TRBJ1-1; 7 nucleotides agree with TRBD1. The germline CDR1 and CDR2 sequences are LGHDT and YNNKEL (reference sequence). The CDR3 length is 14 residues. V shed 7 bases and J 5 bases; nucleotides not matched to a gene: 10.

The rearrangement links TRBV7-2 to TRBJ2-1, with TRBD2 matching over 8 bases. The CDR3 sequence is 17 residues long. With V trimmed by 1 base and J by 2 bases, 7 bases remained unmatched. Germline loops: CDR1 SGHTA, CDR2 FQGNSA. In DNA form, the CDR3 reads TGTGCCAGCAGCTTAGAAACGGGGGGGCTCCCCTACAATGAGCAGTTCTTC. Protein product: CASSLETGGLPYNEQFF.

V is TRBV5-4 and J is TRBJ2-5; 7 bases line up with TRBD2. Trimming at V came to 0 bases and at J to 4 bases, leaving 3 bases not matched to a gene. The CDR3 extends over 14 amino acids. Germline lookup yields CDR1 SGHNT and CDR2 YYREEE (reference sequence). CDR3 sequence: CASSLVASGETQYF. For the CDR3, the DNA is TGTGCCAGCAGCTTGGTGGCTAGCGGAGAGACCCAGTACTTC.

The chain uses TRBV5-1 and TRBJ1-1, with D unclear. V gave up 5 bases and J gave up 1 base, with 3 bases separating them. The germline CDR1 and CDR2 sequences are SGHRS and YFSETQ. The CDR3 runs 11 residues. This chain's CDR3 is CASSTNTEAFF. CDR3 sequence (DNA): TGCGCCAGCAGTACGAACACTGAAGCTTTCTTT.

The V call is TRBV19, the J call TRBJ2-7; no reliable D call. The CDR3 runs 14 residues. The germline CDR1 and CDR2 sequences are LNHDA and SQIVND (reference sequence). With 10 bases removed from V and 0 bases from J, the gap between germline ends came to 16 bases. The CDR3 spells CATRRVGSSYEQYF. The CDR3 DNA is TGTGCCACCCGTAGGGTCGGAAGCTCCTACGAGCAGTACTTC. Supplemented by reference TRBV19 and TRBJ2-7, the full variable domain reads DGGITQSPKYLFRKEGQNVTLSCEQNLNHDAMYWYRQDPGQGLRLIYYSQIVNDFQKGDIAEGYSVSREKKESFPLTVTSAQKNPTAFYLCATRRVGSSYEQYFGPGTRLTVT.

The rearrangement uses TRBV2 and TRBJ1-1, with D unresolved. V was cut by 3 bases and J by 6 bases, with 8 bases left in between. This CDR3 is built from 12 residues. Germline CDR1 SNHLY, CDR2 FYNNEI. The DNA of the CDR3 is TGTGCCAGCAGTGACAGTCTCCCTGAAGCTTTCTTT. Translation gives CASSDSLPEAFF.

This clone was seen just once. This chain uses TRBV30 with TRBJ1-2; the D gene is possibly TRBD1 (5 bases). V shed 7 bases and J shed 5 bases, with 11 bases lying between them. CDR1 is GTSNPN and CDR2 is SVGIG in the germline V gene (reference sequence). The CDR3 totals 11 residues. The CDR3 protein is CASRVLYGYTF. The DNA of the CDR3 is TGTGCCTCCAGGGTATTATATGGCTACACCTTC.